A selection of T cell receptor beta chains follows, all from one sample in a study of CD8+ T cells in alopecia areata. TCRdb's copy holds only in-frame clones and misses some; the assay was immunoSEQ multiplex PCR. The repertoire holds fewer than 250,000 clones, with around 65% as singletons. The sequences come from CD4+ T cells sorted from blood, collected at week 4, from a patient treated with tofacitinib. The origin of the receptors is a human donor with alopecia areata. Each CDR3 is given with its conserved first and last residue. Fields, in order: clone size, D gene, V gene, J gene, CDR3 protein, CDR3 DNA. A D gene is named only where the DNA matches it firmly. Not every row has a clone size; where given, it reads once, few, many or a size class.

>.|.|TRBV7-9|TRBJ1-2
CASSLATVDALGYTF
TGTGCCAGCAGCTTAGCCACAGTTGACGCTTTGGGCTACACCTTC
>.|TRBD1|TRBV5-1|TRBJ1-2
CASSLEGQANYGYTF
TGCGCCAGCAGCTTGGAGGGACAGGCAAACTATGGCTACACCTTC
>few|TRBD1|TRBV10-3|TRBJ1-3
CATTQGMSTGNTIYF
TGTGCCACGACACAGGGGATGTCTACTGGAAACACCATATATTTT
>.|.|TRBV29-1|TRBJ1-2
CSVDWGSF
TGCAGCGTTGATTGGGGGTCCTTC
>.|.|TRBV6-5|TRBJ1-2
CASSYSTGPLYGYTF
TGTGCCAGCAGTTACTCAACCGGGCCCCTCTATGGCTACACCTTC
>.|.|TRBV14|TRBJ2-1
CASSPRLTGASYNEQFF
TGTGCCAGCAGCCCACGCCTTACGGGGGCCTCCTACAATGAGCAGTTCTTC
>.|TRBD1|TRBV10-2|TRBJ1-1
CASSYRGSEAFF
TGCGCCAGCAGTTACAGGGGAAGTGAAGCTTTCTTT
>.|.|TRBV30|TRBJ1-4
CAWSVWGRRLFF
TGTGCCTGGAGTGTATGGGGGCGGAGGCTGTTTTTT
>.|.|TRBV6-5|TRBJ2-7
CASRAGYYEQYF
TGTGCCAGCAGGGCCGGTTACTACGAGCAGTACTTC
>.|.|TRBV7-9|TRBJ1-2
CASSYPNYGYTF
TGTGCCAGCAGTTATCCTAACTATGGCTACACCTTC
>few|.|TRBV2|TRBJ1-2
CASSDGANYGYTF
TGTGCCAGCAGTGACGGAGCTAACTATGGCTACACCTTC
>.|.|TRBV20-1|TRBJ2-7
CSAPDYYEQYF
TGCAGTGCTCCCGACTACTACGAGCAGTACTTC
>.|.|TRBV10-3|TRBJ2-3
CAISESAAPTDTQYF
TGTGCCATCAGTGAGTCGGCCGCCCCCACAGATACGCAGTATTTT
>.|.|TRBV4-3|TRBJ2-7
CASSQDHQREQYF
TGCGCCAGCAGCCAAGATCATCAACGGGAGCAGTACTTC
>few|.|TRBV29-1|TRBJ2-2
CSVGRGPGELFF
TGCAGCGTTGGGAGGGGCCCCGGGGAGCTGTTTTTT
>once|.|TRBV4-3|TRBJ2-1
CASSQELLNEQFF
TGCGCCAGCAGCCAGGAGTTGCTGAACGAGCAGTTCTTC
>.|TRBD2|TRBV2|TRBJ2-5
CASRGRLAGAGETQYF
TGTGCCAGCAGAGGAAGACTAGCGGGGGCAGGAGAGACCCAGTACTTC
>.|.|TRBV4-2|TRBJ1-5
CASSQKRESAQHF
TGTGCCAGCAGCCAGAAACGAGAGTCCGCCCAGCATTTT
>.|.|TRBV21-1|TRBJ2-7
CASSKVARVHEQYF
TGTGCCAGCAGCAAAGTAGCCAGGGTCCACGAGCAGTACTTC
>.|.|TRBV7-9|TRBJ2-1
CASSYWGAGEQFF
TGTGCCAGCAGCTATTGGGGGGCTGGCGAGCAGTTCTTC
>few|.|TRBV27|TRBJ1-2
CASSLDPVYGYTF
TGTGCCAGCAGTCTGGACCCTGTTTATGGCTACACCTTC
>.|.|TRBV18|TRBJ1-6
CASSRPGAHNSPLHF
TGTGCCAGCTCACGCCCCGGGGCACATAATTCACCCCTCCACTTT
>.|.|TRBV4-1|TRBJ1-4
CASSQPISRLKLFF
TGCGCCAGCAGCCAGCCAATTTCTCGGTTGAAACTGTTTTTT
>.|TRBD1|TRBV27|TRBJ2-1
CASKTYLRQGALNEQFF
TGTGCCAGCAAAACTTACCTCAGACAGGGGGCTCTGAATGAGCAGTTCTTC
>.|.|TRBV29-1|TRBJ2-2
CSVSRTRNTGELFF
TGCAGCGTTTCCCGGACCAGGAACACCGGGGAGCTGTTTTTT
>.|.|TRBV29-1|TRBJ1-1
CSVEGRAGTEAFF
TGCAGCGTTGAGGGGAGAGCGGGAACTGAAGCTTTCTTT
>.|TRBD1|TRBV4-2|TRBJ1-2
CASSQETTGKGYTF
TGTGCCAGCAGCCAAGAAACGACAGGGAAGGGCTACACCTTC
>.|TRBD2|TRBV30|TRBJ2-1
CAWIKGGDYNEQFF
TGTGCCTGGATAAAGGGAGGGGACTACAATGAGCAGTTCTTC
>once|TRBD2|TRBV5-4|TRBJ2-5
CASSLVSGGSETQYF
TGTGCCAGCAGCTTGGTTAGCGGGGGCAGTGAGACCCAGTACTTC